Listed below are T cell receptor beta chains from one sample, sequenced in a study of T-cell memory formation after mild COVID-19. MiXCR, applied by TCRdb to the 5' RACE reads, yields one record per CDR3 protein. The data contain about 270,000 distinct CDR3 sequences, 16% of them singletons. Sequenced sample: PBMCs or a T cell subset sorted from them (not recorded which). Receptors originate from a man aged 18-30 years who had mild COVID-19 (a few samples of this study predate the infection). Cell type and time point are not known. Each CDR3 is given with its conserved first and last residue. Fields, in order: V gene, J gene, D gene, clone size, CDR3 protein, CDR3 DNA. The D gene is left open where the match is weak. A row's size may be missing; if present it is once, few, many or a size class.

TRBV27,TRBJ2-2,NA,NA,CASSFMGFHRATGELFF,TGTGCCAGCAGTTTTATGGGGTTTCACCGAGCCACCGGGGAGCTGTTTTTT
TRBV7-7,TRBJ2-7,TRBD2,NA,CASSLNLAGEQYF,TGTGCCAGCAGCTTAAACCTAGCGGGCGAGCAGTACTTC
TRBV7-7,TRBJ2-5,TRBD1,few,CASSRTTGLEETQYF,TGTGCTAGCAGCCGAACGACAGGGTTGGAAGAGACCCAGTACTTC
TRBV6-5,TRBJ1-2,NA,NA,CASSKGGGYTF,TGTGCCAGCAGTAAGGGAGGAGGCTACACCTTC
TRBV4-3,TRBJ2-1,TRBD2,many,CASSPGTSGYNEQFF,TGCGCCAGCAGCCCCGGGACTAGCGGCTACAATGAGCAGTTCTTC
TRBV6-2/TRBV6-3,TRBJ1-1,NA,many,CASSFGRNTEAFF,TGTGCCAGCAGTTTTGGCAGAAACACTGAAGCTTTCTTT
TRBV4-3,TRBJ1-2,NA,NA,CASSQDLGEHGYTF,TGCGCCAGCAGCCAAGACCTGGGGGAACATGGCTACACCTTC
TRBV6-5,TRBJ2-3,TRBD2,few,CASSRLAGLSDTQYF,TGTGCCAGCAGCCGACTAGCGGGGTTGTCAGATACGCAGTATTTT
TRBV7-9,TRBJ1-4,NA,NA,CASSFTGFNEKLFF,TGTGCCAGCAGCTTTACAGGCTTTAATGAAAAACTGTTTTTT
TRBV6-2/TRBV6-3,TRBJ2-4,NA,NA,CASSPLVGVHIQYF,TGTGCCAGCAGCCCACTCGTCGGGGTGCACATTCAGTACTTC
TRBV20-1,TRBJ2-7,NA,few,CSVRVSYEQYF,TGCAGTGTGAGGGTCTCCTACGAGCAGTACTTC
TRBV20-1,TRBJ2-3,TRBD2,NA,CSAGLDPRHF,TGCAGTGCTGGACTAGACCCTAGGCATTTT
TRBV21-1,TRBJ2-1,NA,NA,CARGQREFF,TGTGCCAGAGGACAGAGGGAGTTCTTC
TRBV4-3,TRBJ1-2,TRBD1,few,CASSQDPRPDRVYGYTF,TGCGCCAGCAGCCAAGACCCTCGGCCCGACAGGGTCTATGGCTACACCTTC
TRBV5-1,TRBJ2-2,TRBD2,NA,CASSSLADLNTGELFF,TGCGCCAGCAGCTCGCTAGCGGATCTGAACACCGGGGAGCTGTTTTTT
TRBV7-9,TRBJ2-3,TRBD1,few,CASSPDREFADTQYF,TGTGCCAGCAGCCCAGACAGGGAATTCGCGGATACGCAGTATTTT
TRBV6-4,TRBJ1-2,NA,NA,CASSDSGSRRYTF,TGTGCCAGCAGTGACTCGGGGAGTAGGCGCTACACCTTC
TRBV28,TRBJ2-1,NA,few,CASSLRDLGHEQFF,TGTGCCAGCAGTTTAAGGGATTTAGGGCATGAGCAGTTCTTC
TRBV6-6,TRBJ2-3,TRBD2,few,CASSYAIAGGTDTQYF,TGTGCCAGCAGTTACGCGATAGCGGGGGGCACAGATACGCAGTATTTT
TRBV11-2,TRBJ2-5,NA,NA,CASSPPVLAMYQETQYF,TGTGCCAGCAGCCCCCCTGTTTTGGCGATGTACCAAGAGACCCAGTACTTC
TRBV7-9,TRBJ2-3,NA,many,CASSSAPSTTDTQYF,TGTGCCAGCAGCTCAGCCCCCTCAACCACAGATACGCAGTATTTT
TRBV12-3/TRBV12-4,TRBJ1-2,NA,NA,CASRGTAGNYGYTF,TGTGCCAGCAGAGGGACGGCGGGAAACTATGGCTACACCTTC
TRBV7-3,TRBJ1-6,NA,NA,CASSPQQNSPLHF,TGTGCCAGCAGCCCGCAACAGAATTCACCCCTCCACTTT
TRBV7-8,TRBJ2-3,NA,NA,CASSPGQFNTDTQYF,TGTGCCAGCAGCCCCGGACAGTTCAACACAGATACGCAGTATTTT
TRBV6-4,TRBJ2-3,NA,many,CASSDRDFGTQYF,TGTGCCAGCAGTGATCGGGACTTCGGAACGCAGTATTTT
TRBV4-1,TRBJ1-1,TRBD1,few,CASSQGGQGRFVFTEAFF,TGCGCCAGCAGCCAAGGGGGACAGGGACGTTTTGTTTTCACTGAAGCTTTCTTT
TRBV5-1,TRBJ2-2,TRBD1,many,CASSVDRANTGELFF,TGCGCCAGCAGCGTGGACAGGGCCAACACCGGGGAGCTGTTTTTT